This TCR beta chain stems from a study of vaccination and CD4 T cells after COVID-19 (dated by TCRdb to between 2022 and 2023). Turning to the overall study: Convalescent patients had a positive SARS-CoV-2 result on nasal swab PCR, and of these patients, nine had mild disease and one had severe disease. In the convalescent cohort there were six males and four females, among whom were two Hispanic individuals, seven Caucasians, two Asians and one multiracial person. Participants got two doses of the Pfizer-BioNTech BNT162b2 vaccine (n=8) or two doses of the Moderna mRNA-1273 vaccine (n=2). Post-COVID blood samples were collected from convalescent patients a median of approximately 93 days after diagnosis, with a range of roughly 35 to 170 days. Post-vaccine blood samples were collected a median of around 70 days after the second vaccine dose, ranging from roughly 14 to 241 days. For stimulating the cultures, overlapping spike peptide pools were used, derived from SARS-CoV-2 as well as from the common cold coronaviruses HCoV-NL63, HCoV-OC43 and HCoV-229E. Control cultures received a CEFX viral epitope pool as the positive control, an HIV-1 Nef peptide pool as the negative control, or no peptide. In roughly eleven COVID-19 convalescent patients and 4 infection-naive healthy vaccine recipients, the spike-specific CD4+ TCR repertoire before mRNA vaccination was compared with the repertoire after mRNA vaccination.

Library creation used PCR. At the Johns Hopkins FTIC core, DNA from the cultured CD4+ T cells underwent TCR sequencing with the Oncomine TCR Beta short-read assay. The QIAamp micro DNA kit was used to extract genomic DNA from the cultured CD4+ T cells. Oncomine TCR Beta libraries from cultured CD4+ T cells were pooled using unique dual indexes and sequenced on an Illumina iSeq 100. The paper's processing steps were these. Non-productive sequences were filtered out, and CDR3s that did not start with C, did not end with F or W, or were shorter than 7 amino acids were discarded. The MANAFEST web application identified antigen-specific clonotypes by comparing peptide-stimulated wells against reference wells and other culture wells. To be called positive, a clone needed an FDR below 0.05, an odds ratio above 5, and a productive frequency above 0.1% in at least two of three replicate wells. A clonotype was classed as cross-reactive if the clonotype showed significant expansion both in SARS-CoV-2 spike wells and in at least one common cold coronavirus spike condition. Using R version 3.6.1, CDR3 homology was evaluated through Levenshtein distances (stringdist) along with unrooted phylogenetic trees (ape). TCRdb handled the public reads itself, with Q25 trimming in fastp and clone calling in MiXCR, and kept productive beta chains. Rows matching on CDR3 protein sequence are summarized as one entry with the most common DNA and genes. TCRdb's processing, not the authors' own work, is the source of the V and J calls. This sample gives about 6,500 distinct CDR3 sequences in total; around 18% of them show up just once. More than 20% of the sample rests with the top ten.

Interpreted using the paper, the treatment or condition label stands for: approximately nine-day PBMC culture with coronavirus spike peptide pools or control peptides (ViraFEST assay). The ViraFEST assay was used in the study, in which antigen-specific T cells were expanded with peptide pools and expanded clonotypes were subsequently identified by TCR sequencing. The convalescent patients' positive SARS-CoV-2 PCR tests fell between March and December 2020, which was before the Alpha, Beta and Delta variants emerged in the United States. Roughly 2 million PBMCs per well were cultured in IMDM with roughly 5% human AB serum and approximately 9.1 IU/ml IL-2, plus 10 ug/ml peptide pools. On days 3 and 7, half of the culture medium was replaced with fresh IL-2-containing medium. After approximately 10 days of culture, CD4+ T cells were isolated by negative selection using the EasySep CD4+ T cell isolation kit. PBMCs were separated from whole blood using Ficoll-Paque Plus gradient centrifugation and then either used fresh or cryopreserved at -140C. Each culture condition was generally run in triplicate wells.

Study-wide findings and limitations: In convalescent patients, nearly all vaccine-specific clones (304 of 307) were found to be mono-reactive for SARS-CoV-2 spike rather than cross-reactive with common cold coronaviruses. An increase in the median number of SARS-CoV-2-reactive clonotypes from more than 20 after infection to 38 after vaccination was observed, but the change was not found to be significant. Among the post-vaccine SARS-CoV-2-reactive clones in convalescent patients, a median about 86% showed up only after vaccination, which suggests vaccine-specific priming. The number of convalescent patients in the study was relatively small, and the study did not examine early timepoints following natural infection.

In its sample, this clonotype was seen a few times. What this receptor recognizes is not known. One base away there is no much larger clone; base qualities are not given. Trimming takes 6 bases from V and 10 bases from J, and the germline ends sit 15 bases apart. Taken from cysteine to phenylalanine, the CDR3 has 12 residues. The CDR3 DNA has 36 bases and is translated from base 1. The TCR sequence derives from a human donor who had recovered from COVID-19. The chain uses TRBV12-3 or TRBV12-4 and TRBJ1-1; a weak D assignment points to TRBD1 (5 bases agree). Sequenced input: CD4+ T cells from blood, cultured in vitro. The DNA sequence is given as TGTGCCAGCAGCTCCCGGGACCAGCGAGCTTTCTTT. Translated, it reads CASSSRDQRAFF.